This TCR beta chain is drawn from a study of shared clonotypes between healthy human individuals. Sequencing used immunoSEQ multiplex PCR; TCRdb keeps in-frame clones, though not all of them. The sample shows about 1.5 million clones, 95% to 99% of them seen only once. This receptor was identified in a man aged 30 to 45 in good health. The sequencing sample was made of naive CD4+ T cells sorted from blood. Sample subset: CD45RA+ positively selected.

CDR3 sequence: CASSPLGAGTYLTDTQYF. CDR3 nucleotide sequence: TGTGCCAGCTCACCACTGGGCGCTGGGACCTATCTCACAGATACGCAGTATTTT. This chain links TRBV18 with TRBJ2-3, with D possibly being TRBD1 or TRBD2 (5 bases each). This CDR3 is built from 18 residues. Trimming shortened V by 1 base and J by 2 bases, and 19 bases separated the two germline ends. CDR1 is KGHSH, CDR2 LQKENI, per germline.